Here is one T cell receptor (beta chain) with its context. The antigen remains unidentified. PCR used 60 Vbeta primers and 13 Jbeta primers. Sequenced by immunoSEQ multiplex PCR; TCRdb stores in-frame clones only, minus some. This sample has some 180,000 clones, with around a tenth found just once. This sample was taken from a study of cytomegalovirus exposure and HLA in healthy donors. At the level of the study: Early released data comprised 80 million to 100 million unique TCRs from HLA-typed donors.

Study-level findings and limits: Common viral pathogens (according to a later analysis) appeared linked to several of the most significant clusters. Across all donors, roughly uniform sequencing depth was an assumption of the presence/absence analyses. Among TCR sequences, most were rare, though some public TCRs appeared in many donors.

Germline CDR1 is LNHDA and CDR2 is SQIVND (reference sequence). The V end lost 5 bases, the J end lost 1 base, and 17 bases lay between the germline ends. This CDR3 has 16 amino acids. This TCR derives from a woman in her twenties or thirties in good health and CMV-seropositive. This sequence joins TRBV19 and TRBJ1-1, with unresolved D. The sample taken for sequencing was PBMCs. CDR3 in amino acids: CASSPRRGKGNTEAFF. As DNA, the CDR3 is TGTGCCAGTAGTCCCCGGCGGGGTAAAGGGAACACTGAAGCTTTCTTT. The full variable domain, its missing parts supplied by reference TRBV19 and TRBJ1-1, is DGGITQSPKYLFRKEGQNVTLSCEQNLNHDAMYWYRQDPGQGLRLIYYSQIVNDFQKGDIAEGYSVSREKKESFPLTVTSAQKNPTAFYLCASSPRRGKGNTEAFFGQGTRLTVV.